This TCR beta chain originates from a study of blood T cell repertoires in COVID-19. As for the study in general: The study drew acute and convalescent COVID-19 samples from the United States, Italy and Spain. The analysed material was cDNA or gDNA that came from T cells, B-cell-depleted T cells, or PBMCs.

Methods used by the authors: Researchers report that nucleated cell counts were estimated from reference gene primer amplification. TCRdb's copy holds only in-frame clones and misses some; the assay was immunoSEQ multiplex PCR. V and J calls plus clone size are reproduced from that table; the DNA served to infer D and trimming. The sample lists about 260,000 clones; more than 75% were seen once. Trimming took off 0 bases at V and 5 bases at J, with 6 bases between the two ends. The CDR3 is 13 residues long. CDR1 and CDR2 (germline): SGHRS, YFSETQ. The J gene is TRBJ2-4, the V gene TRBV5-1; D remains ambiguous. The TCR was taken from a woman between 50 and 59 years old with acute or convalescent COVID-19. Sequences were obtained from peripheral blood. CDR3 DNA sequence: TGCGCCAGCAGCTTGGACAGTCAAAACATTCAGTACTTC. Residues: CASSLDSQNIQYF. Variable domain in full (rest from reference TRBV5-1 and TRBJ2-4): KAGVTQTPRYLIKTRGQQVTLSCSPISGHRSVSWYQQTPGQGLQFLFEYFSETQRNKGNFPGRFSGRQFSNSRSEMNVSTLELGDSALYLCASSLDSQNIQYFGAGTRLSVL.